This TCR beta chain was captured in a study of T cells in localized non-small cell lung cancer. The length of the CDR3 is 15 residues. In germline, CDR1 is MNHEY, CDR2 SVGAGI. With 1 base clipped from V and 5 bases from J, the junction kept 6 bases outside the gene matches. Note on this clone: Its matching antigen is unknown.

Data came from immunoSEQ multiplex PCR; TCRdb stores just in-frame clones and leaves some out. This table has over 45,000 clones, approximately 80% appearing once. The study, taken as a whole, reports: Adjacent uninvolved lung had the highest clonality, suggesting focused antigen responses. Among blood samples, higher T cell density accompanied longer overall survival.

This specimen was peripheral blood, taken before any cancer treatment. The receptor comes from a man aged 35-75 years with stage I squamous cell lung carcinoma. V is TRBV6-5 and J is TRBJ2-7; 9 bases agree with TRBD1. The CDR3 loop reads CASSYWTGVAHEQYF. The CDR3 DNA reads TGTGCCAGCAGTTACTGGACAGGGGTTGCCCACGAGCAGTACTTC.